The rows below give T cell receptor beta chains drawn from one sample of a study of T cells in localized non-small cell lung cancer. The protocol was immunoSEQ multiplex PCR, while the TCRdb copy is restricted to in-frame clones and leaves out a portion. The sample carries around 41,000 clones, approximately 90% recorded once. The specimen comprised peripheral blood, sampled before any cancer treatment. These receptors were collected from a woman aged 18-55 years with stage III lung adenocarcinoma. The CDR3 runs from the conserved cysteine through the conserved F or W. Fields, in order: V gene, D gene, clone size, J gene, CDR3 DNA, CDR3 protein. The D gene is left open where the match is weak. The size of a clone is reported for some rows only, either as once, few or many, or as a class for expanded clones.

v_gene: TRBV6-1
d_gene: -
abundance: -
j_gene: TRBJ1-4
CDR3nt: TGTGCCAGCCGGGTCCCGGGGCAGCATGAAAAACTGTTTTTT
CDR3aa: CASRVPGQHEKLFF

v_gene: TRBV5-1
d_gene: -
abundance: few
j_gene: TRBJ2-2
CDR3nt: TGCGCCAGCAGCAGAACCTCGGACACCGGGGAGCTGTTTTTT
CDR3aa: CASSRTSDTGELFF

v_gene: TRBV2
d_gene: -
abundance: -
j_gene: TRBJ1-5
CDR3nt: TGTGCCAGCAGTCCTTCCCCCAATCAGCCCCAGCATTTT
CDR3aa: CASSPSPNQPQHF

v_gene: TRBV7-3
d_gene: -
abundance: -
j_gene: TRBJ1-1
CDR3nt: TGTGCCAGCAGCCTGAGTACCGACACTGAAGCTTTCTTT
CDR3aa: CASSLSTDTEAFF

v_gene: TRBV7-3
d_gene: -
abundance: -
j_gene: TRBJ1-1
CDR3nt: TGTGCCAGCAGCTTAGAGGGTACAGTGACTGAAGCTTTCTTT
CDR3aa: CASSLEGTVTEAFF

v_gene: TRBV6-1
d_gene: TRBD1
abundance: -
j_gene: TRBJ2-1
CDR3nt: TGTGCCAGCAGTGAATGGGGACAGGGGTCCAATGAGCAGTTCTTC
CDR3aa: CASSEWGQGSNEQFF

v_gene: TRBV6-5
d_gene: -
abundance: -
j_gene: TRBJ2-1
CDR3nt: TGTGCCAGCAGTTACTCCGGGACACCACTGGGCGATGAGCAGTTCTTC
CDR3aa: CASSYSGTPLGDEQFF

v_gene: TRBV19
d_gene: -
abundance: -
j_gene: TRBJ2-7
CDR3nt: TGTGCCAGTAGTACCCTCTCGGGGAGGGGACAATACGAGCAGTACTTC
CDR3aa: CASSTLSGRGQYEQYF

v_gene: TRBV19
d_gene: TRBD2
abundance: -
j_gene: TRBJ2-2
CDR3nt: TGTGCCAGCACCAACGGACTAGCGAGCACCGGGGAGCTGTTTTTT
CDR3aa: CASTNGLASTGELFF

v_gene: TRBV2
d_gene: TRBD2
abundance: -
j_gene: TRBJ2-1
CDR3nt: TGTGCCAGCAGGATGACTAGCGGGGGACCACACAATGAGCAGTTCTTC
CDR3aa: CASRMTSGGPHNEQFF

v_gene: TRBV19
d_gene: TRBD1
abundance: -
j_gene: TRBJ1-5
CDR3nt: TGTGCCAGTAGTAGGACAGGGGATAGCAATCAGCCCCAGCATTTT
CDR3aa: CASSRTGDSNQPQHF

v_gene: TRBV7-8
d_gene: -
abundance: -
j_gene: TRBJ1-3
CDR3nt: TGTGCCAGCAGCACCGCCTTTTCTGGAAACACCATATATTTT
CDR3aa: CASSTAFSGNTIYF

v_gene: TRBV7-2
d_gene: -
abundance: -
j_gene: TRBJ2-7
CDR3nt: TGTGCCAGCAGCTTAGCGTACCTCTCGGGGGAGCAGTACTTC
CDR3aa: CASSLAYLSGEQYF

v_gene: TRBV7-9
d_gene: TRBD2
abundance: -
j_gene: TRBJ2-5
CDR3nt: TGTGCCAGCAGCTCTAGAGTAGCGGGGGGCCAAGAGACCCAGTACTTC
CDR3aa: CASSSRVAGGQETQYF

v_gene: TRBV7-8
d_gene: TRBD2
abundance: -
j_gene: TRBJ2-1
CDR3nt: TGTGCCAGCAGCTTAGTAATCCCCTTAGCGGGGAGATCCTACAATGAGCAGTTCTTC
CDR3aa: CASSLVIPLAGRSYNEQFF

v_gene: TRBV12-5
d_gene: TRBD1
abundance: -
j_gene: TRBJ1-3
CDR3nt: TGTGCTAGTGGTTTGGGACAGGGGACCTCTGGAAACACCATATATTTT
CDR3aa: CASGLGQGTSGNTIYF

v_gene: TRBV30
d_gene: -
abundance: -
j_gene: TRBJ2-3
CDR3nt: TGTGCCTCCGGTTGGGGCACAGATACGCAGTATTTT
CDR3aa: CASGWGTDTQYF

v_gene: TRBV5-4
d_gene: -
abundance: -
j_gene: TRBJ1-6
CDR3nt: TGTGCCAGCAGCTTGAGGGCGGATTCACCCCTCCACTTT
CDR3aa: CASSLRADSPLHF

v_gene: TRBV11-2
d_gene: TRBD2
abundance: -
j_gene: TRBJ2-3
CDR3nt: TGTGCCAGCAGTAGCTCGACGGGGGGGTATAATACGCAGTATTTT
CDR3aa: CASSSSTGGYNTQYF

v_gene: TRBV7-9
d_gene: TRBD2
abundance: -
j_gene: TRBJ2-3
CDR3nt: TGTGCCAGCAGCTCGCCCAGCGGGGGCCTTAGCACAGATACGCAGTATTTT
CDR3aa: CASSSPSGGLSTDTQYF

v_gene: TRBV30
d_gene: -
abundance: -
j_gene: TRBJ1-6
CDR3nt: TGCGCCTGGCGCCTAGGGCAGCTTAATTCACCCCTCCACTTT
CDR3aa: CAWRLGQLNSPLHF

v_gene: TRBV5-4
d_gene: -
abundance: few
j_gene: TRBJ1-2
CDR3nt: TGTGCCAGCAGCCAGGCGGGGGGAGACTATGGCTACACCTTC
CDR3aa: CASSQAGGDYGYTF

v_gene: TRBV20-1
d_gene: -
abundance: -
j_gene: TRBJ2-7
CDR3nt: TGCAGTGCTAGAGACAGGGTCGAGCAGTACTTC
CDR3aa: CSARDRVEQYF

v_gene: TRBV5-5
d_gene: TRBD1
abundance: -
j_gene: TRBJ1-6
CDR3nt: TGTGCCAGCAGCTTGGCCCCGGGACAGGAGCGTACGGCACCCCTCCACTTT
CDR3aa: CASSLAPGQERTAPLHF

v_gene: TRBV18
d_gene: -
abundance: -
j_gene: TRBJ1-1
CDR3nt: TGTGCCAGCTCACCTGGACAGCGATACACTGAAGCTTTCTTT
CDR3aa: CASSPGQRYTEAFF

v_gene: TRBV19
d_gene: -
abundance: -
j_gene: TRBJ1-5
CDR3nt: TGTGCCAGTAGCGAAAGGGGGAGCAGTAATCAGCCCCAGCATTTT
CDR3aa: CASSERGSSNQPQHF

v_gene: TRBV18
d_gene: -
abundance: -
j_gene: TRBJ1-6
CDR3nt: TGTGCCAGCTCACCAGATAGAGACAGGATTAATTCACCCCTCCACTTT
CDR3aa: CASSPDRDRINSPLHF

v_gene: TRBV30
d_gene: TRBD1
abundance: -
j_gene: TRBJ2-7
CDR3nt: TGTGCCTGGAGTAGAGACAGGGGGGTCGAGCAGTACTTC
CDR3aa: CAWSRDRGVEQYF

v_gene: TRBV6-1
d_gene: -
abundance: -
j_gene: TRBJ1-2
CDR3nt: TGTGCCAGCAGGGCCGTGGGCGGCTATGGCTACACCTTC
CDR3aa: CASRAVGGYGYTF

v_gene: TRBV5-1
d_gene: -
abundance: -
j_gene: TRBJ1-2
CDR3nt: TGCGCCAGCAGCTTTTTCCCCAGCACTAACTATGGCTACACCTTC
CDR3aa: CASSFFPSTNYGYTF

v_gene: TRBV25-1
d_gene: TRBD1
abundance: -
j_gene: TRBJ1-2
CDR3nt: TGTGCCAGCAGTGAGACAGGGCGGAATGGCTACACCTTC
CDR3aa: CASSETGRNGYTF

v_gene: TRBV27
d_gene: -
abundance: once
j_gene: TRBJ2-3
CDR3nt: TGTGCCAGCAGTCGGGCCGGAACTAGCACAGATACGCAGTATTTT
CDR3aa: CASSRAGTSTDTQYF

v_gene: TRBV5-6
d_gene: -
abundance: -
j_gene: TRBJ1-2
CDR3nt: TGTGCCAGCAGCTTGTGGGGGCCCTATGGCTACACCTTC
CDR3aa: CASSLWGPYGYTF

v_gene: TRBV27
d_gene: TRBD1
abundance: -
j_gene: TRBJ2-1
CDR3nt: TGTGCCAGCAGTAGGGACAGGGGCGATGAGCAGTTCTTC
CDR3aa: CASSRDRGDEQFF

v_gene: TRBV15
d_gene: -
abundance: -
j_gene: TRBJ2-7
CDR3nt: TGTGCCACCAGCAGAGATCAGGTGGGGGACGAGCAGTACTTC
CDR3aa: CATSRDQVGDEQYF

v_gene: TRBV15
d_gene: -
abundance: once
j_gene: TRBJ1-1
CDR3nt: TGTGCCACCAGCAGAGATCCGGCGGAAGGGTGGCAGGCTTTCTTT
CDR3aa: CATSRDPAEGWQAFF

v_gene: TRBV5-1
d_gene: TRBD2
abundance: -
j_gene: TRBJ2-1
CDR3nt: TGCGCCAGCAGCGCCGGGACTAGCAACAATGAGCAGTTCTTC
CDR3aa: CASSAGTSNNEQFF

v_gene: TRBV11-1
d_gene: -
abundance: -
j_gene: TRBJ2-5
CDR3nt: TGTGCCAGCAGCTTAAGCGCAGGCCGGGGGGAGACCCAGTACTTC
CDR3aa: CASSLSAGRGETQYF

v_gene: TRBV2
d_gene: -
abundance: once
j_gene: TRBJ2-2
CDR3nt: TGTGCCAGCCGACCCGGGAAGGGGGAGCTGTTTTTT
CDR3aa: CASRPGKGELFF

v_gene: TRBV6-4
d_gene: -
abundance: -
j_gene: TRBJ2-1
CDR3nt: TGTGCCAGCAGTAAGGCCCCTAGCTCCTACAATGAGCAGTTCTTC
CDR3aa: CASSKAPSSYNEQFF

v_gene: TRBV27
d_gene: -
abundance: -
j_gene: TRBJ1-1
CDR3nt: TGTGCCAGCAGGGGGGCAGGGATGAAAGCTTTCTTT
CDR3aa: CASRGAGMKAFF

v_gene: TRBV6-5
d_gene: TRBD1
abundance: -
j_gene: TRBJ2-4
CDR3nt: TGTGCCAGCAGTTACTCGAGACAGGGAGCCAAAAACATTCAGTACTTC
CDR3aa: CASSYSRQGAKNIQYF

v_gene: TRBV6-5
d_gene: -
abundance: once
j_gene: TRBJ2-2
CDR3nt: TGTGCCAGCAGTTACTACAGGAACACCGGGGAGCTGTTTTTT
CDR3aa: CASSYYRNTGELFF

v_gene: TRBV14
d_gene: -
abundance: -
j_gene: TRBJ2-2
CDR3nt: TGTGCCAGCAGCCAAGGGGGTATGGACACCGGGGAGCTGTTTTTT
CDR3aa: CASSQGGMDTGELFF

v_gene: TRBV30
d_gene: TRBD1
abundance: -
j_gene: TRBJ2-1
CDR3nt: TGTGCCTGGATATCGGGACAGGGTTCCAATGAGCAGTTCTTC
CDR3aa: CAWISGQGSNEQFF

v_gene: TRBV7-2
d_gene: -
abundance: -
j_gene: TRBJ2-5
CDR3nt: TGTGCCAGCAGCTTAGCTGTGGGGACCCAGTACTTC
CDR3aa: CASSLAVGTQYF

v_gene: TRBV27
d_gene: TRBD1
abundance: -
j_gene: TRBJ1-1
CDR3nt: TGTGCCAGCAGGGCAGGGGGCGCATTGACTGAAGCTTTCTTT
CDR3aa: CASRAGGALTEAFF

v_gene: TRBV4-1
d_gene: TRBD2
abundance: few
j_gene: TRBJ2-7
CDR3nt: TGCGCCAGCAGCCCCCCCCTAGCGGGGGGCATGAGTAAGTACTTC
CDR3aa: CASSPPLAGGMSKYF

v_gene: TRBV13
d_gene: TRBD2
abundance: once
j_gene: TRBJ2-1
CDR3nt: TGTGCCAGCAGCCCCGGCGGGGGGGCGAGGAATGAGCAGTTCTTC
CDR3aa: CASSPGGGARNEQFF

v_gene: TRBV2
d_gene: TRBD1
abundance: -
j_gene: TRBJ2-7
CDR3nt: TGTGCCAGCGCTAGGGGGGACAGGAACTCCTACGAGCAGTACTTC
CDR3aa: CASARGDRNSYEQYF

v_gene: TRBV6-6
d_gene: -
abundance: -
j_gene: TRBJ1-1
CDR3nt: TGTGCCAGCAGTTACGGCCCAAACACTGAAGCTTTCTTT
CDR3aa: CASSYGPNTEAFF

v_gene: TRBV13
d_gene: -
abundance: -
j_gene: TRBJ1-3
CDR3nt: TGTGCCAGCAGCTTCCAGGGGCCTGGAAACACCATATATTTT
CDR3aa: CASSFQGPGNTIYF

v_gene: TRBV7-7
d_gene: TRBD2
abundance: -
j_gene: TRBJ2-3
CDR3nt: TGTGCCAGCAGCTGCGTCCCGGGACTAGGCGCGGTAGATACGCAGTATTTT
CDR3aa: CASSCVPGLGAVDTQYF

v_gene: TRBV7-3
d_gene: TRBD1
abundance: few
j_gene: TRBJ2-7
CDR3nt: TGTGCCAGCAGCTCCAATCGCACCACAGGGGGCTACGAGCAGTACTTC
CDR3aa: CASSSNRTTGGYEQYF

v_gene: TRBV11-2
d_gene: -
abundance: -
j_gene: TRBJ1-4
CDR3nt: TGTGCCAGCAGCCGCGCGGGGAGTGCTAATGAAAAACTGTTTTTT
CDR3aa: CASSRAGSANEKLFF

v_gene: TRBV28
d_gene: TRBD1
abundance: -
j_gene: TRBJ1-2
CDR3nt: TGTGCCAGCAGTTTATTGACAGGGGGTAATGGCTACACCTTC
CDR3aa: CASSLLTGGNGYTF

v_gene: TRBV19
d_gene: TRBD1
abundance: -
j_gene: TRBJ1-5
CDR3nt: TGTGCCAGTAGTATTACTGGGACAGGGCCCCAGCATTTT
CDR3aa: CASSITGTGPQHF

v_gene: TRBV6-6
d_gene: -
abundance: -
j_gene: TRBJ1-5
CDR3nt: TGTGCCATTCCAACAGGATCTAATCAGCCCCAGCATTTT
CDR3aa: CAIPTGSNQPQHF

v_gene: TRBV4-1
d_gene: -
abundance: -
j_gene: TRBJ1-2
CDR3nt: TGCGCCAGCAGCCAAGTGGGGGTATGGGGTGATGGCTACACCTTC
CDR3aa: CASSQVGVWGDGYTF

v_gene: TRBV11-1
d_gene: TRBD1
abundance: -
j_gene: TRBJ2-7
CDR3nt: TGTGCCAGCAGCCCAGGACAGGCCTGGAGCGAGCAGTACTTC
CDR3aa: CASSPGQAWSEQYF